These T cell receptor beta chains were read from a single sample in a study of Ad26.COV2.S vaccination and SARS-CoV-2 variants. The protocol was immunoSEQ multiplex PCR, while the TCRdb copy is restricted to in-frame clones and leaves out a portion. The table records roughly 390,000 clones, 88% of them present only once. The sequencing here drew on peripheral blood, taken in a trial of Ad26.COV2.S vaccine versus placebo. Receptors originate from a person aged 18 to 59 who received the Ad26.COV2.S COVID-19 vaccine or a placebo. CDR3s include the opening cysteine and the closing phenylalanine or tryptophan. D genes are given only for firm matches. A row's size may be missing; if present it is once, few, many or a size class.

>TRBJ1-5|13|NA|TRBV7-2|NA
TGTGCCAGCAGCTTACTCCAGGGACAGCCCCAGCATTTT
CASSLLQGQPQHF
>TRBJ1-5|15|NA|TRBV11-3|NA
TGTGCCAGCAGCGCAGAAGACGGTAGCAATCAGCCCCAGCATTTT
CASSAEDGSNQPQHF
>TRBJ2-6|19|TRBD1|TRBV27|NA
TGTGCCAGCAGTCCTATTCCCCCGGGACAGGGGGCTGGGGCCAACGTCCTGACTTTC
CASSPIPPGQGAGANVLTF
>TRBJ1-3|16|NA|TRBV3-1/TRBV3-2|once
TGTGCCAGCAGCCCGCCACAGGGAGTTTTTGGAAACACCATATATTTT
CASSPPQGVFGNTIYF
>TRBJ2-5|13|NA|TRBV11-2|NA
TGTGCCAGCAGTAGTGGACAGCAAGAGACCCAGTACTTC
CASSSGQQETQYF
>TRBJ2-3|13|NA|TRBV12-3/TRBV12-4|NA
TGTGCCAGCAGACCGACTAGTTCAGATACGCAGTATTTT
CASRPTSSDTQYF
>TRBJ1-3|15|NA|TRBV4-3|NA
TGCGCCAGCAGCCAAGATCCCTCCTCTGGAAACACCATATATTTT
CASSQDPSSGNTIYF
>TRBJ1-1|15|TRBD1|TRBV19|NA
TGTGCCAGTAGTAAACCCGGGACAGGTTGGGGTGAAGCTTTCTTT
CASSKPGTGWGEAFF
>TRBJ1-2|16|TRBD1|TRBV14|few
TGTGCCAGCAGCCTGGGACAGGGGGCGATGGTCTATGGCTACACCTTC
CASSLGQGAMVYGYTF
>TRBJ1-1|16|NA|TRBV10-3|NA
TGTGCCATCAGTGGTGGGGGACGGGAAATGAACACTGAAGCTTTCTTT
CAISGGGREMNTEAFF
>TRBJ2-7|15|NA|TRBV4-1|NA
TGCGCCAGCAGCCAAGGGGCAGGAGTCACCTACGAGCAGTACTTC
CASSQGAGVTYEQYF
>TRBJ1-1|13|NA|TRBV7-9|NA
TGTGCCAGCAGCAAAGACGGGAACACTGAAGCTTTCTTT
CASSKDGNTEAFF
>TRBJ2-7|13|TRBD2|TRBV5-4|NA
TGTGCCAGCAGCCTCCAGGGCGGGGGAGAGCAGTACTTC
CASSLQGGGEQYF